The clone carrying this TCR beta chain was observed many times. Its target is not known. The germline gives CDR1 LNHNV, CDR2 YYDKDF (reference sequence). After removal of 5 bases from V and 4 bases from J, the junction contained 3 bases not matched to a gene. The CDR3 has 14 amino acids. This specimen comes from a study of T-cell reconstitution after alpha-beta-depleted transplantation in children. Molecular barcoding with unique molecular identifiers was used for the TCRbeta library. A single record per CDR3 protein comes from TCRdb applying MiXCR to the PCR reads. The repertoire consists of around 490,000 distinct CDR3 sequences, with approximately 10% occurring once and the leading ten covering about 14%. Study findings and constraints: Surviving recipient T cells and thymic progenitors produced the high day-60 TCRbeta diversity seen in some patients. Several hundred expanded graft clones reportedly gave rise to the alpha-beta T cells present about two months after transplant.

The source of this sequence is a female patient aged 2 to 10 who had a stem cell transplant for aplastic anemia, so the T cells may come from the graft donor. The rearrangement joins TRBV15 to TRBJ2-1; the match to TRBD2 covers 9 bases. The input for sequencing was PBMCs, mostly from graft donor cells, taken 180 days after TCRalphabeta/CD19-depleted stem cell transplant. CDR3 nucleotides: TGTGCCACCAGCCGACTAGCGGAATACAATGAGCAGTTCTTC. Its translation is CATSRLAEYNEQFF. Drawing the rest from reference TRBV15 and TRBJ2-1, the complete variable domain is DAMVIQNPRYQVTQFGKPVTLSCSQTLNHNVMYWYQQKSSQAPKLLFHYYDKDFNNEADTPDNFQSRRPNTSFCFLDIRSPGLGDTAMYLCATSRLAEYNEQFFGPGTRLTVL.